What follows describes a single TCR beta chain. These data originate in a study of blood T cell repertoires in COVID-19. In the study overall: The United States, Italy and Spain supplied acute and convalescent COVID-19 samples. Sources were T cells, B-cell-depleted T cells, or PBMCs; the material itself was cDNA or gDNA.

CDR3 length: 16 residues. With 4 bases removed from V and 5 bases from J, the gap between germline ends came to 21 bases. Germline V gives CDR1 SGHTS, CDR2 YDEGEE. Per the study methods: It was from reference gene primer amplification that nucleated cell counts were estimated. Sequencing used immunoSEQ multiplex PCR; TCRdb keeps in-frame clones, though not all of them. V, J and clone size derive from that table, while D and trimming were established from the DNA sequence. The profile shows a few hundred thousand clones, 86% of them singletons. Enrolled during active infection, Seattle patients were then followed longitudinally.

The chain employs TRBV5-8 and TRBJ1-1; D gene unclear. Sample: peripheral blood. The clonotype comes from a woman aged 55-69 years with COVID-19, enrolled during active disease. The CDR3 DNA reads as TGTGCCAGCAGCCCAAGGAGGGTGGGGTCTAGAACTGAAGCTTTCTTT. Translating it yields CASSPRRVGSRTEAFF.